The 24 T cell receptor beta chains presented below share a single source sample, sequenced in a study of blood T cell repertoires in COVID-19. Sequenced by immunoSEQ multiplex PCR; TCRdb stores in-frame clones only, minus some. The repertoire holds 100,000 to 150,000 clones, with approximately 74% as singletons. Source material: peripheral blood. These receptors were collected from a man in his sixties with acute or convalescent COVID-19.

The chain uses TRBV18 and TRBJ2-3; D gene ambiguous. Trimming removed 1 base at V and 6 bases at J, with 8 bases between. Germline V gene sequence: CDR1 KGHSH, CDR2 LQKENI. This CDR3 has 13 residues. The DNA for the CDR3 is TGTGCCAGCTCACCACTAGTCGAGGATACGCAGTATTTT. Translating gives CASSPLVEDTQYF.

The chain couples TRBV27 to TRBJ1-2, with unresolved D. Germline CDR1 and CDR2: MNHEY and SMNVEV (reference sequence). This CDR3 region has 13 residues. Trimming left V 3 bases short and J 4 bases short, with 9 bases between. CDR3 region: CASSFNKAYGYTF. Here the CDR3 DNA reads TGTGCCAGCAGTTTTAATAAAGCCTATGGCTACACCTTC.

The genes are TRBV6-5 and TRBJ1-1, with D possibly TRBD1 on 5 matching bases. CDR1 and CDR2 from the germline V gene are MNHEY and SVGAGI. The CDR3 totals 13 residues. The germline V and J ends were trimmed by 8 bases and 0 bases, with 10 bases remaining between them. The CDR3 nucleotides read TGTGCCAGCGACATGGACATGAACACTGAAGCTTTCTTT. Residues: CASDMDMNTEAFF.

This clone was counted only a few times. The J gene is TRBJ2-1, the V gene TRBV5-6; the match to TRBD2 covers 10 bases. The CDR3 sequence is 15 residues long. CDR1 and CDR2 from the germline V gene are SGHDT and YYEEEE. J was trimmed by 7 bases and V by 2 bases; bases with no gene match: 6. The CDR3 DNA reads as TGTGCCAGCAGCTTACCTAGCGGGGGCATAAATGAGCAGTTCTTC. Encoded protein: CASSLPSGGINEQFF.

V is TRBV6-5 and J is TRBJ1-1; D possibly corresponds to TRBD1 (5 bases). The CDR3 loop spans 13 amino acids. CDR1 and CDR2 (germline): MNHEY, SVGAGI. V lost 6 bases and J 3 bases, leaving 11 bases between the germline ends. The CDR3 nucleotides are TGTGCCAGCAGGATACAGGCGTACACTGAAGCTTTCTTT. Amino acid sequence: CASRIQAYTEAFF.

This clone was found once. This chain joins TRBV5-1 and TRBJ2-5, with TRBD2 as a possible D gene (5 bases). The V gene's germline CDR1 is SGHRS and CDR2 YFSETQ. The CDR3 runs 14 residues. The V gene lost 4 bases and the J gene lost 4 bases, with 14 bases spanning the gap. In DNA, the CDR3 is TGCGCCAGCAGCGGCGACTATGCCCGAGAGACCCAGTACTTC. This encodes CASSGDYARETQYF.

This clone was detected only a few times. The gene calls are TRBV24-1 and TRBJ2-3; D remains unclear. CDR3 length: 15 residues. CDR1 and CDR2 (germline): KGHDR, SFDVKD. The V end was cut by 3 bases, the J end by 2 bases, with 11 bases between. This CDR3 reads CATSDPTFPTDTQYF. CDR3 in DNA: TGTGCCACCAGTGATCCGACATTTCCCACAGATACGCAGTATTTT.

This rearrangement joins TRBV7-9 to TRBJ1-2; D gene uncertain. Deletions cut 1 base from V and 7 bases from J, with 13 bases between. There are 14 residues in the CDR3. CDR1 SEHNR and CDR2 FQNEAQ come from the germline V gene (reference sequence). The CDR3 nucleotides read TGTGCCAGCAGCTTAGACGAATGGGCGGGTGGCTACACCTTC. Amino acids: CASSLDEWAGGYTF.

V gene TRBV11-2 combines with J gene TRBJ2-7, with 8 nucleotides matching TRBD1. This CDR3 comprises 15 residues. V lost 4 bases to trimming and J lost 3 bases; unmatched junction nucleotides: 8. Looked up from germline, CDR1 is SGHAT and CDR2 is FQNNGV. CDR3 residues: CASSSFGTGSYEQYF. The CDR3, as DNA: TGTGCCAGCAGCTCTTTTGGGACAGGAAGCTACGAGCAGTACTTC.

For the CDR3, the DNA is TGTGCCAGCACGGGGGGGGTCTATGGCTACACCTTC. Its protein product is CASTGGVYGYTF. V and J are TRBV4-2 and TRBJ1-2; D is possibly TRBD1 (5 bases). Trimming took 7 bases from V and 4 from J, leaving 10 bases between them. CDR1 and CDR2 from the germline V gene are LGHNA and YNFKEQ. The CDR3 runs to 12 residues.

In nucleotides, the CDR3 is TGCGCCAGCAGCCAAGGAGGGGGCCCCTATGGCTACACCTTC. The encoded protein is CASSQGGGPYGYTF. V and J are TRBV4-1 and TRBJ1-2; TRBD1 aligns across 7 bases. Looked up from germline, CDR1 is MGHRA and CDR2 is YSYEKL. This CDR3 has 14 amino acids. V trimming: 1 base; J trimming: 4 bases; junction bases outside the gene matches: 3.

The rearrangement links TRBV2 to TRBJ1-1; 7 positions agree with TRBD1. The length of the CDR3 is 13 residues. Losses at the gene ends were 7 bases for V and 0 bases for J; bases not matched to a gene: 2. Germline V CDR1 and CDR2: SNHLY, FYNNEI. The CDR3 reads CASTGQLNTEAFF. The CDR3 nucleotides are TGTGCCAGCACGGGACAGTTGAACACTGAAGCTTTCTTT.

This clone was found a few times. The gene calls are TRBV4-1 and TRBJ2-2; D unclear. This CDR3 comprises 14 residues. Trimming removed 0 bases from V and 5 bases from J, with 7 bases in between. Germline lookup yields CDR1 MGHRA and CDR2 YSYEKL. CDR3 DNA sequence: TGCGCCAGCAGCCAAGATCTCACAACCGGGGAGCTGTTTTTT. Protein: CASSQDLTTGELFF.

The V gene is TRBV11-2, the J gene TRBJ1-1, with D unresolved. CDR1 and CDR2 (germline): SGHAT, FQNNGV. V shed 3 bases and J shed 2 bases, with 4 bases lying between them. This CDR3 spans 12 amino acids. Written as DNA, the CDR3 is TGTGCCAGCAGCTTTGGCAACACTGAAGCTTTCTTT. It translates to CASSFGNTEAFF. The variable domain in full, completed from reference TRBV11-2 and TRBJ1-1, reads EAGVAQSPRYKIIEKRQSVAFWCNPISGHATLYWYQQILGQGPKLLIQFQNNGVVDDSQLPKDRFSAERLKGVDSTLKIQPAKLEDSAVYLCASSFGNTEAFFGQGTRLTVV.

The J gene is TRBJ2-1, the V gene TRBV19; 8 nucleotides line up with TRBD1. The V gene's germline CDR1 is LNHDA and CDR2 SQIVND (reference sequence). Trimming cost V 5 bases and J 8 bases; bases outside gene matches: 5. The CDR3 is 13 residues long. CDR3 in DNA: TGTGCCAGTAGTGTGGGGACAGGAGATGAGCAGTTCTTC. Its protein is CASSVGTGDEQFF. The variable domain in full, with the rest retrieved from reference TRBV19 and TRBJ2-1, is DGGITQSPKYLFRKEGQNVTLSCEQNLNHDAMYWYRQDPGQGLRLIYYSQIVNDFQKGDIAEGYSVSREKKESFPLTVTSAQKNPTAFYLCASSVGTGDEQFFGPGTRLTVL.

CDR3 DNA: TGTGCCAGCAGCTTAGCGTCCCTAGCGGGGTACAATGAGCAGTTCTTC. This sequence encodes CASSLASLAGYNEQFF. The V call is TRBV7-2, the J call TRBJ2-1, with 9 bases fitting TRBD2. The CDR3 length is 16 residues. V shed 0 bases and J 4 bases; nucleotides not matched to a gene: 4. The germline V gene has CDR1 SGHTA and CDR2 FQGNSA. Using reference TRBV7-2 and TRBJ2-1 for the parts outside the CDR3, the full variable domain is GAGVSQSPSNKVTEKGKDVELRCDPISGHTALYWYRQSLGQGLEFLIYFQGNSAPDKSGLPSDRFSAERTGGSVSTLTIQRTQQEDSAVYLCASSLASLAGYNEQFFGPGTRLTVL.

V and J are TRBV2 and TRBJ2-1; TRBD1 aligns across 7 bases. The germline gives CDR1 SNHLY, CDR2 FYNNEI. There are 14 residues in the CDR3. The trim removed 8 bases at V and 4 bases at J, leaving 8 bases unmatched. CDR3 nucleotides: TGTGCCAGCGCCCGACAGGGAGCATACAATGAGCAGTTCTTC. It codes for CASARQGAYNEQFF.

The CDR3 DNA reads TGCGCCAGCAGCCAATCCAGCAGGCAGGACACCGGGGAGCTGTTTTTT. It encodes CASSQSSRQDTGELFF. This rearrangement joins TRBV4-1 to TRBJ2-2; D call uncertain. Germline CDR1 reads MGHRA; CDR2 reads YSYEKL. This CDR3 contains 16 residues. Deletions cut 2 bases from V and 3 bases from J, with 13 bases between.

The rearrangement uses TRBV7-7 and TRBJ2-3; 9 bases are a match to TRBD2. V dropped 2 bases and J dropped 6; count of bases not matched to a gene: 6. This CDR3 spans 15 amino acids. Germline V gene lookup returns CDR1 SSHAT and CDR2 FNYEAQ (reference sequence). Here the CDR3 DNA reads TGTGCCAGCAGCTTACTAGCGGGAAAGGGGGATACGCAGTATTTT. Translation: CASSLLAGKGDTQYF.

This chain joins TRBV6-5 and TRBJ1-1; no clear D. Trimming took 8 bases from V and 5 from J, leaving 12 bases between them. The CDR3 totals 12 residues. The germline gives CDR1 MNHEY, CDR2 SVGAGI. CDR3 sequence (DNA): TGTGCCAGCCAGCGGGGTGGGACTGAAGCTTTCTTT. Its translation: CASQRGGTEAFF.

CDR3 loop: CASSLERGMTDTQYF. The CDR3 DNA sequence: TGCGCCAGCAGCTTGGAGCGCGGGATGACAGATACGCAGTATTTT. The chain combines TRBV5-1 with TRBJ2-3, with D possibly TRBD2 on 6 matching bases. This CDR3 contains 15 residues. V was pared by 0 bases and J by 3 bases, with 11 bases between. Germline V gene sequence: CDR1 SGHRS, CDR2 YFSETQ.

The rearrangement uses TRBV19 and TRBJ2-7; D uncertain. The CDR3 sequence is 13 residues long. Trimming removed 6 bases from V and 4 bases from J, with 13 bases in between. Germline assignment: CDR1 LNHDA and CDR2 SQIVND (reference sequence). The CDR3, as DNA: TGTGCCAGTAGACTCAGTGGCGGATACGAGCAGTACTTC. This gives the protein CASRLSGGYEQYF.

The V call is TRBV14, the J call TRBJ1-2; TRBD1 aligns across 9 bases. The junction had 3 bases not matched to a gene; V was cut back by 4 bases and J by 3 bases. From germline, CDR1 is SGHDN and CDR2 FVKESK. CDR3 size: 14 residues. The CDR3 DNA reads TGTGCCAGCAGCCTGGACAGGGGAGACTATGGCTACACCTTC. Translating gives CASSLDRGDYGYTF.

This chain joins TRBV24-1 and TRBJ1-2, with D unresolved. The V and J ends lost 4 bases and 5 bases respectively, with 10 bases between them. CDR3 length: 13 residues. Germline loops: CDR1 KGHDR, CDR2 SFDVKD. The CDR3 region has the DNA TGTGCCACCAGTGACCTACGAGGGTATGGCTACACCTTC. This codes for CATSDLRGYGYTF.